This T cell receptor beta chain stems from a study of T cells after yellow fever vaccination. Study results and limitations: Across the CD4 and CD8 compartments, a small share of clonotypes was present in both. The study found a weaker secondary response that peaked faster, day 5 versus 15.

V was trimmed by 4 bases and J by 4 bases, leaving 6 bases between them. This CDR3 is 12 amino acids long. Ten or more counts support this clonotype. The antigen remains unidentified. Generation of TCR cDNA used 5'RACE template switching (which added a universal primer site and UMIs). TCRdb reanalysed the 5' RACE reads using MiXCR and keeps one entry per CDR3 protein. In the table there are fewer than 350,000 distinct CDR3 sequences, 3.5% to 4.5% of which are singletons. The rearrangement uses TRBV12-3 or TRBV12-4 and TRBJ2-3, with D perhaps matching TRBD1 (6 bases). Sequenced here: PBMCs, sampled 15 days after the yellow fever booster vaccination. The clonotype was recovered from a man aged 18 to 30 who received the YFV17D yellow fever vaccine. The CDR3 nucleotides read TGTGCCAGCAGTTGGGGGCCAGATACGCAGTATTTT. Amino acids: CASSWGPDTQYF.